The entry that follows covers one TCR beta chain sequence. The antigen is not known. CDR1 and CDR2 (germline): SGHNT, YYREEE (reference sequence). V was pared by 3 bases and J by 3 bases, with 2 bases of the junction left unmatched. The CDR3 loop spans 15 amino acids. The sample originates from a study of CD8 T cells in Susac syndrome. Study-level points and caveats: The TCR sequencing and HLA analysis in the study involved a relatively small number of individuals, as the study acknowledged.

The RNA input was roughly 0.45 to 1 ug, and it was reverse transcribed with random hexamers. TCRdb passed the immunoSEQ multiplex PCR reads through MiXCR, listing each CDR3 protein once. The data contain about 120,000 distinct CDR3 sequences, 95% to 96% of them singletons. TEMRA cells underwent FACS enrichment and CD8+ and CD4+ T cells underwent negative isolation. This TCR came from a human donor with Susac syndrome. The rearrangement joins TRBV5-4 to TRBJ2-3, with 12 bases lining up with TRBD2. The sample taken for sequencing was CD4+ T cells from PBMCs. In nucleotides, the CDR3 is TGTGCCAGCAGCTCGACTAGCGGGAGAACAGATACGCAGTATTTT. This sequence encodes CASSSTSGRTDTQYF.